The entry below gives a single T cell receptor (beta chain) sequence along with its context. The target antigen is unknown. This sample stems from a study of T cells in Graves' hyperthyroidism and ophthalmopathy. Across the study: Any treatment followed the collection of peripheral blood at initial diagnosis.

Broader study findings: Researchers report that a 13 V-J model separated ophthalmopathy from stable hyperthyroidism. Ophthalmopathy was identified by the model a median 6.5 months ahead of onset.

TCR beta CDR3 region amplification was performed from RNA transcripts. With the HTBI primer set, the TCR CDR3 went through a first round of RT-PCR. Via MiXCR, TCRdb re-called the multiplex PCR reads, giving one row per CDR3 protein. The sample includes about 290,000 distinct CDR3 sequences, around 15% of them seen just once. V dropped 3 bases and J dropped 2; count of bases not matched to a gene: 0. Germline values: CDR1 DFQATT, CDR2 SNEGSKA (reference sequence). This CDR3 spans 15 amino acids. This sequence was found in a woman aged 50 to 60 with Graves' hyperthyroidism that later progressed to Graves' ophthalmopathy. The chain is built from TRBV20-1 and TRBJ2-1; 14 positions match TRBD2. The sample consisted of blood. CDR3 nucleotides: TGCAGTGCTAGGGGACTAGCGGGAGCCTACAATGAGCAGTTCTTC. This sequence encodes CSARGLAGAYNEQFF.